One sample yielded the 4 T cell receptor beta chains listed below, sequenced in a study of monozygotic twins with inflammatory bowel disease. With the 5' RACE reads reprocessed, TCRdb shows one record per CDR3 protein and no DNA. The table lists roughly 100,000 distinct CDR3 sequences. Sequencing used blood. The receptor set was obtained from a human donor with ulcerative colitis or Crohn's disease, or a healthy co-twin of an affected twin (not recorded which).

The chain carries TRBV29-1 and TRBJ1-4. Germline CDR1 and CDR2: SQVTM and ANQGSEA. The CDR3 sequence is 12 residues long. The CDR3 spells CSVVGYGEKLFF.

V usage is TRBV7-2 and J usage is TRBJ2-1; TCRdb proposes TRBD1, but this gene call is untestable without DNA. CDR1 and CDR2 (germline): SGHTA, FQGNSA. This CDR3 is built from 12 residues. The CDR3 is CASSRGDRGQFF.

The rearrangement uses TRBV3-1 and TRBJ1-1. Germline V gene sequence: CDR1 LGHDT, CDR2 YNNKEL (reference sequence). CDR3 length: 11 amino acids. CDR3 residues: CASSQGSEAFF.

The chain combines TRBV10-3 with TRBJ1-5. This CDR3 has 14 amino acids. Germline CDR1 ENHRY, CDR2 SYGVKD. The CDR3 spells CAISESQFYQPQHF.